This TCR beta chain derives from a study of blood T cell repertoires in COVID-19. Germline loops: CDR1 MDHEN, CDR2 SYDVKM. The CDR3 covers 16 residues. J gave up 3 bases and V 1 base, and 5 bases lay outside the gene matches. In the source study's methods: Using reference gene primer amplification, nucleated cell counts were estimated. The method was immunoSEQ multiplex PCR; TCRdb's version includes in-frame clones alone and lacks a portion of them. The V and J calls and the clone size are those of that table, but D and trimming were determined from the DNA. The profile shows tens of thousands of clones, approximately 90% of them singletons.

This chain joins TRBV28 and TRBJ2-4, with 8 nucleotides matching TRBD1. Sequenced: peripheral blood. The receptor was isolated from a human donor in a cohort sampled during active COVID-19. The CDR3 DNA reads TGTGCCAGCAGTTTATCCAGGGGACAGGTCAAAAACATTCAGTACTTC. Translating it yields CASSLSRGQVKNIQYF.